These T cell receptor beta chains were read from a single sample in a study of identifying expanded T cells in peripheral blood. Generated by immunoSEQ multiplex PCR, the TCRdb table keeps only in-frame clones and is missing some. The profile covers roughly 120,000 clones, with about 85% appearing a single time and 7.5% to 10% taken by the ten largest. The sample consisted of blood. All receptors derive from a person aged 18 to 70 in good health. CDR3s include the opening cysteine and the closing phenylalanine or tryptophan. The order of the fields is D gene, V gene, J gene, clone size, CDR3 DNA, CDR3 protein. The D gene is left open where the match is weak. The size of a clone is reported for some rows only, either as once, few or many, or as a class for expanded clones.

D gene: -; V gene: TRBV27; J gene: TRBJ2-7; clone size: -; CDR3 DNA: TGTGCCAGCAGTCCTCGCCCCGACAGGAGGATAGGCCACGAGCAGTACTTC; CDR3 protein: CASSPRPDRRIGHEQYF
D gene: TRBD1; V gene: TRBV28; J gene: TRBJ2-5; clone size: -; CDR3 DNA: TGTGCCAGCAGTCTACGCCCCGGGACAGGGGTCCAAGAGACCCAGTACTTC; CDR3 protein: CASSLRPGTGVQETQYF
D gene: TRBD2; V gene: TRBV5-4; J gene: TRBJ2-3; clone size: -; CDR3 DNA: TGTGCCAGCAGCTTCTGGACTAGCGGCACAGATACGCAGTATTTT; CDR3 protein: CASSFWTSGTDTQYF
D gene: TRBD2; V gene: TRBV11-2; J gene: TRBJ2-1; clone size: -; CDR3 DNA: TGTGCCAGCGCTCCCCAGCGGGGGGGCTACAATGAGCAGTTCTTC; CDR3 protein: CASAPQRGGYNEQFF
D gene: -; V gene: TRBV30; J gene: TRBJ2-2; clone size: -; CDR3 DNA: TGTGCCTGGAGTCGCCTAGTGGGGAACACCGGGGAGCTGTTTTTT; CDR3 protein: CAWSRLVGNTGELFF
D gene: TRBD1; V gene: TRBV6-6; J gene: TRBJ2-1; clone size: -; CDR3 DNA: TGTGCCAGCAGTTACCGGACAGGGGGAAATGAGCAGTTCTTC; CDR3 protein: CASSYRTGGNEQFF
D gene: TRBD2; V gene: TRBV9; J gene: TRBJ2-4; clone size: -; CDR3 DNA: TGTGCCAGCAGCACGTCCGGGACTAGATCTCTAGCCAAAAACATTCAGTACTTC; CDR3 protein: CASSTSGTRSLAKNIQYF
D gene: TRBD2; V gene: TRBV27; J gene: TRBJ2-3; clone size: -; CDR3 DNA: TGTGCCAGCAGTTTATCGTGGCTGGCGGGAGGCACAGATACGCAGTATTTT; CDR3 protein: CASSLSWLAGGTDTQYF
D gene: -; V gene: TRBV27; J gene: TRBJ1-6; clone size: -; CDR3 DNA: TGTGCCAGCAGTTTTTCGGGGAGCTCCTATAATTCACCCCTCCACTTT; CDR3 protein: CASSFSGSSYNSPLHF
D gene: -; V gene: TRBV20-1; J gene: TRBJ1-2; clone size: once; CDR3 DNA: TGCAGTCTCCGCGGGGGGGGCTACACCTTC; CDR3 protein: CSLRGGGYTF
D gene: -; V gene: TRBV19; J gene: TRBJ1-5; clone size: -; CDR3 DNA: TGTGCCAGTAGTCCTTCGACTCAGCCCCAGCATTTT; CDR3 protein: CASSPSTQPQHF
D gene: TRBD1; V gene: TRBV5-1; J gene: TRBJ2-7; clone size: -; CDR3 DNA: TGCGCCAGCAGCCCGACGACAGGGGGTTTCCTCTACGAGCAGTACTTC; CDR3 protein: CASSPTTGGFLYEQYF
D gene: TRBD1; V gene: TRBV19; J gene: TRBJ1-5; clone size: -; CDR3 DNA: TGTGCCAGTAGCGAGACAGGGGCTATGGGGCAGCCCCAGCATTTT; CDR3 protein: CASSETGAMGQPQHF
D gene: -; V gene: TRBV5-1; J gene: TRBJ2-3; clone size: -; CDR3 DNA: TGCGCCAGCAGCTTTCGAGGGGCTAACACAGATACGCAGTATTTT; CDR3 protein: CASSFRGANTDTQYF
D gene: TRBD2; V gene: TRBV2; J gene: TRBJ2-7; clone size: -; CDR3 DNA: TGTGCCAGCGGGGGGGCTCTAGCGGGGCGGACCTACGAGCAGTACTTC; CDR3 protein: CASGGALAGRTYEQYF
D gene: TRBD1; V gene: TRBV7-3; J gene: TRBJ2-7; clone size: -; CDR3 DNA: TGTGCCAGCAGCTTAACTGGTGGACAGGGTTACGAGCAGTACTTC; CDR3 protein: CASSLTGGQGYEQYF
D gene: -; V gene: TRBV10-3; J gene: TRBJ1-2; clone size: -; CDR3 DNA: TGTGCCATCCGCGGGACGGAAAGCCATGGCTACACCTTC; CDR3 protein: CAIRGTESHGYTF
D gene: -; V gene: TRBV27; J gene: TRBJ1-4; clone size: -; CDR3 DNA: TGTGCCAGCAGTCCCAGACGTAATGAAAAACTGTTTTTT; CDR3 protein: CASSPRRNEKLFF
D gene: TRBD1; V gene: TRBV2; J gene: TRBJ1-4; clone size: -; CDR3 DNA: TGTGCCAGCAGTCGGGACAGAAATAATGAAAAACTGTTTTTT; CDR3 protein: CASSRDRNNEKLFF
D gene: -; V gene: TRBV20-1; J gene: TRBJ2-3; clone size: -; CDR3 DNA: TGCAGTGCCTCCCCCACAGATACGCAGTATTTT; CDR3 protein: CSASPTDTQYF
D gene: -; V gene: TRBV6-6; J gene: TRBJ1-5; clone size: -; CDR3 DNA: TGTGCCAGCAGTTACTCATTGCGAGATAGCAATCAGCCCCAGCATTTT; CDR3 protein: CASSYSLRDSNQPQHF
D gene: -; V gene: TRBV7-9; J gene: TRBJ2-3; clone size: -; CDR3 DNA: TGTGCCAGCAGCCCGCGCGGGAACTCAGATACGCAGTATTTT; CDR3 protein: CASSPRGNSDTQYF
D gene: -; V gene: TRBV7-9; J gene: TRBJ1-1; clone size: -; CDR3 DNA: TGTGGATCGGGGGGTCGGAACACTGAAGCTTTCTTT; CDR3 protein: CGSGGRNTEAFF
D gene: -; V gene: TRBV5-1; J gene: TRBJ2-7; clone size: -; CDR3 DNA: TGCGCCAGCAGCTTGGACAGGGGAGGACGGGAGCAGTACTTC; CDR3 protein: CASSLDRGGREQYF
D gene: TRBD1; V gene: TRBV7-9; J gene: TRBJ1-5; clone size: -; CDR3 DNA: TGTGCCAGCAGCGAAGGGGGCGACAATCAGCCCCAGCATTTT; CDR3 protein: CASSEGGDNQPQHF
D gene: -; V gene: TRBV10-3; J gene: TRBJ2-7; clone size: -; CDR3 DNA: TGTGCCATCAGTGAGTCGACCGGACGGAGCTCCTACGAGCAGTACTTC; CDR3 protein: CAISESTGRSSYEQYF
D gene: TRBD1; V gene: TRBV18; J gene: TRBJ2-7; clone size: few; CDR3 DNA: TGTGCCAGCTCACTCCGGGACAGAAGCTCCTACGAGCAGTACTTC; CDR3 protein: CASSLRDRSSYEQYF
D gene: -; V gene: TRBV14; J gene: TRBJ2-5; clone size: -; CDR3 DNA: TGTGCCAGCAGCCCCCTCGGGCGACCCCAAGAGACCCAGTACTTC; CDR3 protein: CASSPLGRPQETQYF
D gene: -; V gene: TRBV5-4; J gene: TRBJ1-6; clone size: few; CDR3 DNA: TGTGCCAGCAGCTTGGATGCTTATAGAAATTCACCCCTCCACTTT; CDR3 protein: CASSLDAYRNSPLHF
D gene: -; V gene: TRBV6-1; J gene: TRBJ1-1; clone size: -; CDR3 DNA: TGTGCCAGCAGTGAAGCGGGACTCTCTGAAGCTTTCTTT; CDR3 protein: CASSEAGLSEAFF
D gene: -; V gene: TRBV20-1; J gene: TRBJ1-2; clone size: -; CDR3 DNA: TGCAGTGCTAGAGAGGGGGCAGTACGGTTCTTC; CDR3 protein: CSAREGAVRFF
D gene: -; V gene: TRBV19; J gene: TRBJ1-1; clone size: few; CDR3 DNA: TGTGCCAGTAAGACAGTTGGGACTGAAGCTTTCTTT; CDR3 protein: CASKTVGTEAFF
D gene: -; V gene: TRBV7-2; J gene: TRBJ2-1; clone size: -; CDR3 DNA: TGTGCCAGCAGCTTATCACTCGGGACATACGCCGATGAGCAGTTCTTC; CDR3 protein: CASSLSLGTYADEQFF
D gene: -; V gene: TRBV19; J gene: TRBJ1-3; clone size: few; CDR3 DNA: TGTGCCAGTAGTCCCCCCGGGAGACCCTCTGGAAACACCATATATTTT; CDR3 protein: CASSPPGRPSGNTIYF
D gene: -; V gene: TRBV12-5; J gene: TRBJ2-1; clone size: -; CDR3 DNA: TGTGCTAGTGGTTTCAACGGACTAGAGCAGTTCTTC; CDR3 protein: CASGFNGLEQFF
D gene: TRBD1; V gene: TRBV28; J gene: TRBJ1-2; clone size: once; CDR3 DNA: TGTGCCAGCAGTTTGGCCAGGGGGCGGGTGGACTATGGCTACACCTTC; CDR3 protein: CASSLARGRVDYGYTF